This passage covers 31 T cell receptor beta chains from one sample sequenced in a study of blood T cells in healthy people across ages. Together with a sample-barcoded 5' primer, a J-beta primer mix was included in a second PCR lasting about 7 to 12 cycles. TCRdb re-called the 5' RACE reads with MiXCR, one entry per CDR3 protein. The data show 1.5 million or so distinct CDR3 sequences, approximately 40% seen once. Material: blood. The source of these receptors is a woman under 30 in good health.

The chain combines TRBV28 with TRBJ1-1; D ambiguous. The V end was cut by 7 bases, the J end by 0 bases, with 15 bases between. This CDR3 is built from 15 residues. CDR1 and CDR2 from the germline V gene are MDHEN and SYDVKM. The CDR3 sequence is CASIERRLMNTEAFF. The DNA for the CDR3 is TGTGCCAGCATCGAACGACGGTTAATGAACACTGAAGCTTTCTTT.

The V call is TRBV7-9, the J call TRBJ2-7; the match to TRBD2 covers 12 bases. The CDR3 runs 16 residues. V lost 5 bases, J lost 7 bases, and 12 bases stayed unmatched. Looked up from germline, CDR1 is SEHNR and CDR2 is FQNEAQ (reference sequence). The CDR3 DNA reads as TGTGCCAGCAGCCAAGGGACTAGCGGGCAACTCATTGAGCAGTACTTC. Its protein product is CASSQGTSGQLIEQYF.

This clonotype has only a few counts. Written as DNA, the CDR3 is TGTGCCAGCTCACCACCCAATAGCGTATACTACGAGCAGTACTTC. Translated: CASSPPNSVYYEQYF. The V and J genes are TRBV18 and TRBJ2-7; maybe TRBD2 (5 bases). Between the trimmed V and J ends, which lost 0 bases and 3 bases, there was a span of 12 bases. CDR1 KGHSH and CDR2 LQKENI come from the germline V gene. The CDR3 sequence is 15 residues long.

This clonotype was picked up many times. This rearrangement joins TRBV29-1 to TRBJ1-1; 8 bases are a match to TRBD1. CDR1 SQVTM and CDR2 ANQGSEA come from the germline V gene. This CDR3 contains 14 residues. V shed 6 bases, J shed 5 bases, and the junction held 11 bases outside the gene matches. This chain's CDR3 is CSVVASDRATEAFF. The CDR3 DNA reads TGCAGCGTGGTTGCCTCGGACAGGGCTACTGAAGCTTTCTTT. Full variable domain (outside the CDR3, taken from reference TRBV29-1 and TRBJ1-1): SAVISQKPSRDICQRGTSLTIQCQVDSQVTMMFWYRQQPGQSLTLIATANQGSEATYESGFVIDKFPISRPNLTFSTLTVSNMSPEDSSIYLCSVVASDRATEAFFGQGTRLTVV.

The table lists this clonotype with a few counts. The chain combines TRBV29-1 with TRBJ2-7; 9 nucleotides match TRBD2. The CDR3 loop spans 13 amino acids. Germline CDR1 and CDR2: SQVTM and ANQGSEA. The J segment lost 4 bases and the V segment lost 3 bases, leaving 4 bases of the junction unmatched. CDR3 nucleotide sequence: TGCAGCGTTGAGCTAGCGGGGCCTTACGAGCAGTACTTC. The encoded protein is CSVELAGPYEQYF.

The chain uses TRBV30 and TRBJ2-1; TRBD2 matches at 7 bases. Germline lookup yields CDR1 GTSNPN and CDR2 SVGIG (reference sequence). With 0 bases clipped from V and 6 bases from J, the junction kept 11 bases outside the gene matches. The CDR3 is made up of 16 amino acids. Written as DNA, the CDR3 is TGTGCCTGGAGTGTTAGAGACAGCGGGGCTTCCAATGAGCAGTTCTTC. As protein: CAWSVRDSGASNEQFF.

The chain is built from TRBV20-1 and TRBJ2-5, with 7 positions matching TRBD2. The CDR3 consists of 13 residues. Germline trimming cut 5 bases from V and 1 base from J; bases unmatched to any gene: 4. The germline V gene encodes CDR1 DFQATT and CDR2 SNEGSKA (reference sequence). DNA for the CDR3: TGCAGTGCTCTCGGACTAGTCCAAGAGACCCAGTACTTC. It yields the protein CSALGLVQETQYF.

The chain carries TRBV5-1 and TRBJ2-1; D gene uncertain. Germline V gene data show CDR1 as SGHRS and CDR2 as YFSETQ. Trimming shortened V by 4 bases and J by 0 bases, and 8 bases separated the two germline ends. This CDR3 has 14 residues. DNA for the CDR3: TGCGCCAGCAGCCGCGAAGCCTCCTACAATGAGCAGTTCTTC. Its translation: CASSREASYNEQFF.

The chain links TRBV9 to TRBJ2-7; possible D gene TRBD2, 5 bases. CDR1 is SGDLS and CDR2 is YYNGEE in the germline V gene. V shed 3 bases and J shed 5 bases, with 24 bases lying between them. The CDR3 contains 17 residues. DNA of the CDR3: TGTGCCAGCAGCGGAGTCCGGGGTGGGTGGCGCAGACACGAGCAGTACTTC. It translates to CASSGVRGGWRRHEQYF.

In this sample, this clonotype turned up a few times. The rearrangement links TRBV10-3 to TRBJ2-7; 11 bases align to TRBD2. Unmatched junction bases numbered 9, after V lost 2 bases and J lost 3 bases. The CDR3 runs 17 residues. From germline, CDR1 is ENHRY and CDR2 SYGVKD. The CDR3 reads CAISEGTSGEGFYEQYF. The CDR3 region has the DNA TGTGCCATCAGTGAGGGGACTAGCGGAGAGGGGTTCTACGAGCAGTACTTC.

The rearrangement uses TRBV20-1 and TRBJ2-4; 9 nucleotides match TRBD1. Germline loops: CDR1 DFQATT, CDR2 SNEGSKA (reference sequence). The CDR3 sequence is 15 residues long. The V segment lost 3 bases and the J segment 5 bases; nucleotides outside the gene matches: 8. The CDR3 sequence is CSARTRDRVQNIQYF. The CDR3 DNA reads TGCAGTGCTAGGACCAGGGACAGGGTGCAAAACATTCAGTACTTC.

The V gene is TRBV27, the J gene TRBJ2-7; D might be TRBD1 (5 bases). CDR3 length: 13 residues. Germline V CDR1 and CDR2: MNHEY, SMNVEV (reference sequence). Trimming shortened V by 4 bases and J by 3 bases, and 10 bases separated the two germline ends. Here the CDR3 DNA reads TGTGCCAGCAGTTCCGCGACAGACTACGAGCAGTACTTC. Translating it yields CASSSATDYEQYF.

The rearrangement links TRBV9 to TRBJ2-3; 11 bases match TRBD2. There are 19 residues in the CDR3. Trimming at V came to 0 bases and at J to 4 bases, leaving 13 bases not matched to a gene. Germline V gene sequence: CDR1 SGDLS, CDR2 YYNGEE. The CDR3 here is CASSVAWASGRQEADTQYF. The CDR3 DNA follows: TGTGCCAGCAGCGTAGCTTGGGCTAGCGGGAGGCAGGAAGCAGATACGCAGTATTTT.

This clonotype was seen once. A much larger clone is a single base away; this may be a read error. This chain connects TRBV12-3 or TRBV12-4 to TRBJ2-5, with D uncertain. V was clipped by 6 bases and J by 2 bases, with 10 bases between them. The CDR3 contains 13 residues. This CDR3 is CASRFWGQETQYF. The CDR3 region has the DNA TGTGCCAGCAGGTTTTGGGGACAAGAGACCCAGTACTTC.

The chain combines TRBV10-3 with TRBJ2-3; D is possibly TRBD2 (6 bases). CDR3 size: 19 residues. V was shortened by 3 bases and J by 2 bases, with 24 bases between the two germline ends. Germline values: CDR1 ENHRY, CDR2 SYGVKD. CDR3 DNA sequence: TGTGCCATCAGTGAATCGCGGGGCCCGGGGTTAGCCACCACAGATACGCAGTATTTT. This codes for CAISESRGPGLATTDTQYF.

About this clonotype: Its ends do not fully match the called genes, so a read error is possible. The chain joins TRBV20-1 to TRBJ2-7, with 11 bases that match TRBD1. Germline CDR1 and CDR2: DFQATT and SNEGSKA (reference sequence). This CDR3 contains 15 residues. The CDR3: CGARDGTGGSYEQYF. The CDR3 nucleotides read TGCGGTGCTAGAGATGGGACAGGGGGCTCCTACGAGCAGTACTTC.

The V call is TRBV7-9, the J call TRBJ1-2, with 7 bases matching TRBD1. V shed 5 bases and J 7 bases; nucleotides not matched to a gene: 10. This CDR3 is built from 14 residues. Germline values: CDR1 SEHNR, CDR2 FQNEAQ (reference sequence). The CDR3: CASSQNDREIGYTF. CDR3 in DNA: TGTGCCAGCAGCCAAAACGACAGGGAGATTGGCTACACCTTC.

This clonotype was seen a single time. The junction differs from germline at one of its ends, possibly a read error. CDR3 residues: CAISEAGGNEILFF. The CDR3 nucleotides read TGTGCCATCAGTGAAGCAGGGGGGAATGAAATACTGTTTTTT. V is TRBV10-3 and J is TRBJ1-4, with 7 bases fitting TRBD1. CDR3 size: 14 residues. CDR1 and CDR2 (germline): ENHRY, SYGVKD.

This sequence joins TRBV21-1 and TRBJ2-2; TRBD2 reflects the table's D call only, with no check against the DNA. TRBV21-1 is given as a pseudogene. There are 20 residues in the CDR3. CDR3 coding DNA: TGTGCCAGCAGCAAACGGCTAGCGGGAACACCGGGTACCAACACCGGGGAGCTGTTTTTT. Translation: CASSKRLAGTPGTNTGELFF.

V usage is TRBV20-1 and J usage is TRBJ2-1; TRBD2 matches 7 bases. Losses at the gene ends were 3 bases for V and 3 bases for J; bases not matched to a gene: 5. This CDR3 has 14 residues. The V gene's germline CDR1 is DFQATT and CDR2 SNEGSKA (reference sequence). The CDR3 sequence: CSARVGLDYNEQFF. Here the CDR3 DNA reads TGCAGTGCTAGGGTAGGACTAGACTACAATGAGCAGTTCTTC.

This sequence joins TRBV18 and TRBJ2-5; 11 bases match TRBD2. The J call may be in error: the DNA end matches TRBJ2-7 better. The germline CDR1 and CDR2 sequences are KGHSH and LQKENI. CDR3 length: 16 residues. The CDR3 sequence: CASSFSGSGRADEQYF. In DNA, the CDR3 is TGTGCCAGCTCATTTTCCGGTAGCGGGAGGGCCGACGAGCAGTACTTC.

The V call is TRBV10-3, the J call TRBJ1-5; 11 bases are shared with TRBD1. V was pared by 10 bases and J by 7 bases, with 6 bases of the junction left unmatched. Germline assignment: CDR1 ENHRY and CDR2 SYGVKD. The CDR3 spans 13 residues. The CDR3 nucleotides read TGTGCCACCTGGACAGGGGGCCAACAGCCCCAGCATTTT. Protein: CATWTGGQQPQHF.

The table lists this clonotype with a few counts. The J gene is TRBJ2-3, the V gene TRBV20-1, with 7 bases lining up with TRBD2. This CDR3 has 14 residues. Trimming cost V 5 bases and J 2 bases; bases outside gene matches: 7. Germline CDR1 DFQATT, CDR2 SNEGSKA (reference sequence). The CDR3 sequence: CSALRLATTDTQYF. In DNA, the CDR3 is TGCAGTGCTCTCCGACTAGCTACCACAGATACGCAGTATTTT.

The chain joins TRBV6-5 to TRBJ1-1, with 7 bases identical to TRBD1. This CDR3 is 15 amino acids long. V gave up 4 bases and J gave up 1 base; unmatched junction bases: 6. Germline values: CDR1 MNHEY, CDR2 SVGAGI. CDR3 coding DNA: TGTGCCAGCAGTTGGACAGGACGGGGGAACACTGAAGCTTTCTTT. It codes for CASSWTGRGNTEAFF.

This chain joins TRBV5-1 and TRBJ1-1, with D possibly being TRBD1 (5 bases). CDR3 length: 15 amino acids. V shed 4 bases and J shed 1 base, with 14 bases lying between them. Germline CDR1 reads SGHRS; CDR2 reads YFSETQ. The CDR3 is CASSHRTGENTEAFF. The CDR3 region has the DNA TGCGCCAGCAGCCATAGGACGGGGGAGAACACTGAAGCTTTCTTT.

Points on this clonotype: It may be a read error: a sequence one base away is much more abundant. This chain uses TRBV25-1 with TRBJ1-1, with D possibly TRBD1 on 6 matching bases. The CDR3 is made up of 13 amino acids. The V end lost 6 bases, the J end lost 1 base, and 9 bases lay between the germline ends. Germline values: CDR1 MGHDK, CDR2 SYGVNS. CDR3 in DNA: TGTGCCAGCAGGGGACACCCGAACACTGAAGCTTTCTTT. Encoded protein: CASRGHPNTEAFF. Drawing the rest from reference TRBV25-1 and TRBJ1-1, the complete variable domain is EADIYQTPRYLVIGTGKKITLECSQTMGHDKMYWYQQDPGMELHLIHYSYGVNSTEKGDLSSESTVSRIRTEHFPLTLESARPSHTSQYLCASRGHPNTEAFFGQGTRLTVV.

This clonotype was observed a handful of times. Possible read error: a much larger clone is one base away. V gene TRBV7-2 combines with J gene TRBJ2-7; possibly TRBD2 for D (8 bases). V was clipped by 5 bases and J by 2 bases, with 16 bases between them. Germline V gives CDR1 SGHTA, CDR2 FQGNSA. This CDR3 comprises 15 residues. The CDR3 DNA follows: TGTGCCAGCAGCCAGGGGGGGACTAGAGCCTACGAGCAGTACTTC. Amino acid sequence: CASSQGGTRAYEQYF.

The J gene is TRBJ2-3, the V gene TRBV2, with a weak D call TRBD1 (6 bases). CDR3 length: 15 residues. V dropped 6 bases and J dropped 2 bases, with 15 bases sitting between them. Germline V gives CDR1 SNHLY, CDR2 FYNNEI. The CDR3 DNA is TGTGCCAGCAGCCCCCAGGGGCCAATCACAGATACGCAGTATTTT. Its translation: CASSPQGPITDTQYF.

This sequence joins TRBV20-1 and TRBJ2-3; 10 bases align to TRBD2. CDR1 is DFQATT, CDR2 SNEGSKA, per germline (reference sequence). The CDR3 is made up of 13 amino acids. Trimming cost V 7 bases and J 4 bases; bases outside gene matches: 5. CDR3 protein: CSGVLAGADTQYF. The CDR3 DNA reads as TGCAGTGGGGTTCTAGCGGGAGCAGATACGCAGTATTTT.

This rearrangement joins TRBV20-1 to TRBJ1-1; D possibly corresponds to TRBD1 (6 bases). This CDR3 has 14 residues. Trimming removed 1 base at V and 1 base at J, with 10 bases between. Germline V lookup: CDR1 DFQATT, CDR2 SNEGSKA (reference sequence). The CDR3 nucleotides are TGCAGTGCTAGAGCCCGGGGGCCGAACACTGAAGCTTTCTTT. Translating it yields CSARARGPNTEAFF.

The chain joins TRBV10-3 to TRBJ1-1; 7 bases line up with TRBD1. The CDR3 has 16 amino acids. The V gene's germline CDR1 is ENHRY and CDR2 SYGVKD. The V and J ends lost 4 bases and 1 base, in that order; junction bases with no gene match: 9. In DNA, the CDR3 is TGTGCCATCAGTGGGTCGACAGGGTCGGGGAACACTGAAGCTTTCTTT. Translation: CAISGSTGSGNTEAFF.